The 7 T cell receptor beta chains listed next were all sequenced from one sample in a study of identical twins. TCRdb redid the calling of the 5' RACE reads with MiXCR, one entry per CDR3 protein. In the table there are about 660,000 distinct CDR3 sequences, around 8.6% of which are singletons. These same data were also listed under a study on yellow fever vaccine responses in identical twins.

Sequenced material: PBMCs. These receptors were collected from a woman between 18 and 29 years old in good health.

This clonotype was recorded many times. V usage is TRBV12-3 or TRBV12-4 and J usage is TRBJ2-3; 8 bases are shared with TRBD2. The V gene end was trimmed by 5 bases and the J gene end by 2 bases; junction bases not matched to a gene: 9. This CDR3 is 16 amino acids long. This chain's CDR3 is CASSPPGGATTDTQYF. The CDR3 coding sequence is TGTGCCAGCAGTCCGCCGGGGGGGGCGACCACAGATACGCAGTATTTT.

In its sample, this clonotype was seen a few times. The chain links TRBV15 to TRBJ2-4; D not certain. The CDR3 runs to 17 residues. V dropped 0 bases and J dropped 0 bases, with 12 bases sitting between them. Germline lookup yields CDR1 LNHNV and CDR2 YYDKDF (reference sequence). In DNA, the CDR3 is TGTGCCACCAGCAGAGATCTTATTTCTACAGCCAAAAACATTCAGTACTTC. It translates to CATSRDLISTAKNIQYF.

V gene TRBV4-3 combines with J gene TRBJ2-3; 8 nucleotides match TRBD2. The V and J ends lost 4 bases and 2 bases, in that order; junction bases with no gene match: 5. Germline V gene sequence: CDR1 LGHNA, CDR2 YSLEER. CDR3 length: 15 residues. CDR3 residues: CASSRSSGITDTQYF. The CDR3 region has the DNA TGCGCCAGCAGCCGAAGTAGCGGGATCACAGATACGCAGTATTTT.

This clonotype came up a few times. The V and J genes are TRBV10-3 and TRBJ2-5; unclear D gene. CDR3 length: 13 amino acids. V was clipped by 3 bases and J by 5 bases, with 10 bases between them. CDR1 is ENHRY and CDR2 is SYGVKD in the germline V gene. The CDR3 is CAISEDKGETQYF. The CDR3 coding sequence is TGTGCCATCAGTGAAGACAAAGGGGAGACCCAGTACTTC.

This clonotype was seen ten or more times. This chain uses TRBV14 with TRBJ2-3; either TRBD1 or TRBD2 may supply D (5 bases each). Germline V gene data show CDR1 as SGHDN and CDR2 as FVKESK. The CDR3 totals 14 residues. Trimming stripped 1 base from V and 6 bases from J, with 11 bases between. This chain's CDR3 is CASSQVGDQDTQYF. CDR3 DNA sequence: TGTGCCAGCAGCCAAGTCGGGGACCAGGATACGCAGTATTTT. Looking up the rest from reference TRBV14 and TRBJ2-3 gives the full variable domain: EAGVTQFPSHSVIEKGQTVTLRCDPISGHDNLYWYRRVMGKEIKFLLHFVKESKQDESGMPNNRFLAERTGGTYSTLKVQPAELEDSGVYFCASSQVGDQDTQYFGPGTRLTVL.

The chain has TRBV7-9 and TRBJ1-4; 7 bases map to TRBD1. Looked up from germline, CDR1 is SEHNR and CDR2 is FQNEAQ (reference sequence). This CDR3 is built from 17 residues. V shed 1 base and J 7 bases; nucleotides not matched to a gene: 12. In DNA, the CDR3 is TGTGCCAGCAGCTTAGGGGAGACAGGGTATGGAATTGAAAAACTGTTTTTT. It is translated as CASSLGETGYGIEKLFF.

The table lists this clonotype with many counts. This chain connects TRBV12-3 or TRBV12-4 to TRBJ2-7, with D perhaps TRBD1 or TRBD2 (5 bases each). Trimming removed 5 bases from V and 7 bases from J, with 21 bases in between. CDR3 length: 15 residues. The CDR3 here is CASSARDLRMGEQYF. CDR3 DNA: TGTGCCAGCAGTGCCCGGGACCTCCGTATGGGTGAGCAGTACTTC.